This TCR beta chain was retrieved from a study of shared clonotypes between healthy human individuals (dated by TCRdb to the early 2020s). Context from the whole study: A few men and two women, aged 18 to 49 years, made up the cohort. For each donor, CD4 naive and CD4 memory were each run on three plates, CD8 naive on two plates, and CD8 memory on one plate. The study deeply sequenced blood TCR repertoires of five healthy adults to estimate repertoire size and the extent of clonotype sharing between individuals. To increase sequencing depth and limit assay-specific biases, TCR repertoire library preparation and sequencing were carried out by different laboratories using diverse techniques. Leukapheresis yielded between about 0.9 and 8.9 billion PBMCs per donor.

From its cysteine to its phenylalanine, the CDR3 spans 18 amino acids. Only the CDR3 part of the read is kept: 54 bases, read in frame from the first base. The germline V gene provides CDR1 SGHDT and CDR2 YYEEEE. The germline V and J ends show losses of 1 base and 0 bases respectively, and no gene match explains 7 bases of the junction. For this clone: Its antigen remains unidentified. There are no base qualities to consult, and no much larger clone falls within one base.

Study-wide findings and limitations: Rarefaction of sorted-subset datasets indicated incomplete sequencing despite the large sequencing depth. Estimated clonotype richness was generally larger for naive than for memory subsets. The genetic and exposure-history diversity represented was limited by the small number of donors. Clonotypes shared by all four sorted-subset donors showed higher generation probabilities than non-shared clonotypes. Based on pairwise subsampling, the degree of clonotype sharing among donors was expected to be affected by sequencing depth. Sampling was limited to blood, and TCR repertoires in tissue likely differ from TCR repertoires in blood. Across four donors, roughly 5.4% of naive CD4, approximately 3.6% of naive CD8, 2% to 2.5% of memory CD4, and roughly 0.4% of memory CD8 clonotypes were shared.

The donors were healthy, HIV-negative adults with no recently reported acute infections or vaccinations. Only Caucasian adults living in Nashville, Tennessee, USA were represented among the donors. CD4+ T cells were enriched through magnetic negative selection, after which naive cells were positively selected on CD45RA and the remaining negative fraction served as the memory subset. Blood was collected by leukapheresis, and PBMCs were isolated by Ficoll-Histopaque density gradient centrifugation and then cryopreserved in liquid nitrogen vapor phase. Analytical flow cytometry was used to check the purity and quantity of each magnetically sorted T cell population. From each sorted fraction, genomic DNA was isolated and quantified by UV absorbance on a Nanodrop 2000c. Using the deep immunoSEQ assay, multiplex PCR amplified TCR CDR3 regions from genomic DNA. For each cell subset, the extracted genomic DNA was distributed evenly across all wells of several immunoSEQ 96-well plates, and each plate served as one replicate. Each replicate PCR for sorted subsets received about 0.2 ug genomic DNA, equal to tens of thousands of T cell genomes. Purified libraries were measured with a Qubit 3.0 fluorometer, size-checked on a Bioanalyzer 2100, and measured again with the KAPA Library Quantification kit. Each immunoSEQ 96-well plate was sequenced on its own single-read 150-cycle Illumina NextSeq 550 flow cell. In the authors' own workflow: Because the immunoSEQ output included only junctional sequences and no quality scores, the filtering could not be the same as the filtering used for full-length reads. Sequences were annotated with PyIR, a Python wrapper for IgBLAST v1.9, and V/J genes and CDR3 were assigned using IMGT germline references. Any read was removed if the V/J assignment was weak (E-value above 1e-6), the CDR3 was missing, or the read contained stop codons, out-of-frame junctions, or ambiguous translated residues. V3J clonotypes were defined by identical inferred V gene, J gene, and CDR3 amino acid sequence. Percentage overlap between repertoires was calculated by dividing the number of shared unique clonotypes by the size of the smaller repertoire. Three approaches were used to assess repertoire richness: RTK rarefaction, the Chao1 estimator, and Recon v2.1 estimates of unobserved clonotypes. Generation probabilities for all TCRbeta clonotypes obtained by the gDNA method from a handful of donors were computed using OLGA. TCRdb holds this immuneACCESS table with in-frame rearrangements only. Some clones are missing; in checked studies, unresolved V genes explain under half, and the rest has no known cause. V and J calls and clone size are those listed in that table; D and trimming were worked out from the DNA. The sample table records some 2,000,000 clones; 95% of these occur just once. Roughly 0.13% of the sample lies in the top ten.

Sequenced input: naive CD4+ T cells sorted from blood. The sample's cell subset or site label is to be understood as: CD45RA+ positively selected. This clonotype originated in a man aged 18-30 years in good health. The chain uses TRBV5-6 and TRBJ1-5, and 10 bases in between align with TRBD1. The DNA sequence follows: TGTGCCAGCAGCTTGTTCGGACAGGGGGATTATAGCAATCAGCCCCAGCATTTT. Its coded protein is CASSLFGQGDYSNQPQHF.